The present TCR beta chain was sequenced within a study of shared clonotypes between healthy human individuals. Sequenced by immunoSEQ multiplex PCR; TCRdb stores in-frame clones only, minus some. The repertoire holds around 2.5 million clones, with roughly 93% as singletons. The germline gives CDR1 MNHEY, CDR2 SMNVEV (reference sequence). Trimming cost V 4 bases and J 4 bases; bases outside gene matches: 10. The CDR3 runs to 15 residues. The V and J genes are TRBV27 and TRBJ2-7; 7 nucleotides line up with TRBD1. This receptor was taken from a man younger than 35 in good health. Some clones in this sample may be carry-over from other donors' samples. Sequences were obtained from naive CD4+ T cells from PBMCs. The subset here: CD45RA+ positively selected. In DNA form, the CDR3 reads TGTGCCAGCAGTTCCCGGGACAGAGCGCCTTACGAGCAGTACTTC. This sequence encodes CASSSRDRAPYEQYF.